The entry below describes one T cell receptor (beta chain). V gave up 0 bases and J gave up 0 bases, with 8 bases separating them. This CDR3 is built from 15 residues. Germline lookup yields CDR1 SGDLS and CDR2 YYNGEE. TCRdb's table, derived via immunoSEQ multiplex PCR, lists solely in-frame clones and lacks some. The sample comprises 90,000 to 120,000 clones, more than 75% of which are singletons, and roughly a fifth rests with the top ten. This entry is derived from a study of T cell responses to AZD1222 COVID-19 vaccine. The genes are TRBV9 and TRBJ2-3, with D possibly matching TRBD1 (5 bases). This clonotype originated in an adult in good health. The sequencing here drew on peripheral blood, taken on day 0 of AZD1222 vaccination. CDR3 region: CASSVGGASTDTQYF. The CDR3 region has the DNA TGTGCCAGCAGCGTAGGTGGGGCTAGCACAGATACGCAGTATTTT.